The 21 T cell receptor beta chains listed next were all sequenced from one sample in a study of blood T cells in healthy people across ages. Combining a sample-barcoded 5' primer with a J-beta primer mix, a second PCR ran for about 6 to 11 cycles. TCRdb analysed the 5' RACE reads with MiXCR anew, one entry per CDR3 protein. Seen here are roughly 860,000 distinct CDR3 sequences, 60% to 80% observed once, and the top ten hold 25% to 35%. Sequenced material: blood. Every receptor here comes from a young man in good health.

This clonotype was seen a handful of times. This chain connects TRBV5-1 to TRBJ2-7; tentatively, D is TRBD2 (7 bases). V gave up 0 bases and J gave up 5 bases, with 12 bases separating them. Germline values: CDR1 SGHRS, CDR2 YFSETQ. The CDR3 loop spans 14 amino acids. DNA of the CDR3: TGCGCCAGCAGCTTGGTCCGGGGGGCCGACGAGCAGTACTTC. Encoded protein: CASSLVRGADEQYF.

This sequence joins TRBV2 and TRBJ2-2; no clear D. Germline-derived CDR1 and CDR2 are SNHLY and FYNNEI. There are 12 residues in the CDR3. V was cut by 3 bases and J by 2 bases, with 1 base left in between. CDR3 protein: CASSDNTGELFF. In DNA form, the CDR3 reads TGTGCCAGCAGTGACAACACCGGGGAGCTGTTTTTT.

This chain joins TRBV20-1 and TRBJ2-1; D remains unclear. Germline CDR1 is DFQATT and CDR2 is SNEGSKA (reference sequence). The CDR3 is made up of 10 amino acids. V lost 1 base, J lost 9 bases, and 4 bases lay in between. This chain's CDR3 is CSARGIEQFF. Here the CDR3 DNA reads TGCAGTGCTAGAGGGATTGAGCAGTTCTTC.

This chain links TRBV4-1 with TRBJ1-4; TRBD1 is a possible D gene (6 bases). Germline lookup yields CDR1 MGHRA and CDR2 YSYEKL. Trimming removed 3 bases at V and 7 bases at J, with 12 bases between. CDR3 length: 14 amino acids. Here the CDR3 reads CASSHGGASEKLFF. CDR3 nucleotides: TGCGCCAGCAGCCATGGGGGCGCCAGTGAAAAACTGTTTTTT.

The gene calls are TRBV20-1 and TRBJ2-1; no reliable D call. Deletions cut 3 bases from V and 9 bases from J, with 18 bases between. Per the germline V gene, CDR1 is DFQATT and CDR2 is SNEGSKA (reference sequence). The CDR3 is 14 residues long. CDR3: CSASKPGFLIEQFF. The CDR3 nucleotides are TGCAGTGCTAGCAAACCGGGCTTTCTCATTGAGCAGTTCTTC.

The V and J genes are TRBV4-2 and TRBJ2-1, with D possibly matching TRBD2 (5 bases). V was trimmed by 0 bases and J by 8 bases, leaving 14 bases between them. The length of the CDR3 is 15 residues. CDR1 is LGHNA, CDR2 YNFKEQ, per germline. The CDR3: CASSQDLGRRDEQFF. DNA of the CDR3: TGTGCCAGCAGCCAAGATTTAGGTAGGCGGGATGAGCAGTTCTTC.

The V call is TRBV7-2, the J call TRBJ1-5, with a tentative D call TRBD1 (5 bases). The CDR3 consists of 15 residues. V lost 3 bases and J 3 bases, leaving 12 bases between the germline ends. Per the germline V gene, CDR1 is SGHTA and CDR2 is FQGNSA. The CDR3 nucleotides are TGTGCCAGCAGCTTCGCAGGGAATCCCAATCAGCCCCAGCATTTT. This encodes CASSFAGNPNQPQHF.

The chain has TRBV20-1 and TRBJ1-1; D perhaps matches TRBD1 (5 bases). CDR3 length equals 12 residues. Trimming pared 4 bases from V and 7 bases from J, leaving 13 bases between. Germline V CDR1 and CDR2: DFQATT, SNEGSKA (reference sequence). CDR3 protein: CSATKGVFEAFF. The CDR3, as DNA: TGCAGTGCTACCAAAGGGGTTTTTGAAGCTTTCTTT.

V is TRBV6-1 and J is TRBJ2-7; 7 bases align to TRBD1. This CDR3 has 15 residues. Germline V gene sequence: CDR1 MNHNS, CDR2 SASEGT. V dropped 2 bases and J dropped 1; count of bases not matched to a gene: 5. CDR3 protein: CASSEIQGTSYEQYF. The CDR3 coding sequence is TGTGCCAGCAGTGAAATACAGGGGACGTCCTACGAGCAGTACTTC.

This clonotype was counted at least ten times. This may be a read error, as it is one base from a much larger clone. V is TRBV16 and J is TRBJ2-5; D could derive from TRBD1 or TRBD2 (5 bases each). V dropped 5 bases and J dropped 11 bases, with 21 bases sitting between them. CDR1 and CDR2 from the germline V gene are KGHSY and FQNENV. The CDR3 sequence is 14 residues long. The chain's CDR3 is CASSTGMGDYEQYF. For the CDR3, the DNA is TGTGCCAGCAGCACAGGAATGGGCGACTATGAGCAGTACTTC.

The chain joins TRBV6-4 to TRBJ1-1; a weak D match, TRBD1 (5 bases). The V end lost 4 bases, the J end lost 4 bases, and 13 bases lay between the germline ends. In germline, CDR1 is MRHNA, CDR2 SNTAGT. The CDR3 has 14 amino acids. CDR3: CASSVQGGSTEAFF. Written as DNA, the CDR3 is TGTGCCAGCAGTGTTCAGGGAGGGAGCACTGAAGCTTTCTTT.

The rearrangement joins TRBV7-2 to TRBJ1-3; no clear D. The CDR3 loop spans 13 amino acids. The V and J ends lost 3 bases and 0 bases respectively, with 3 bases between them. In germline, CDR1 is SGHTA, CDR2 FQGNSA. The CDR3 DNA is TGTGCCAGCAGCTTTTACTCTGGAAACACCATATATTTT. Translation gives CASSFYSGNTIYF.

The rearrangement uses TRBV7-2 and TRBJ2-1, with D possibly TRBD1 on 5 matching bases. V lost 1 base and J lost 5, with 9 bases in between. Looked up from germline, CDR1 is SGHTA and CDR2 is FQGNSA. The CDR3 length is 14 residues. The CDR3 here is CASSLEVRDNEQFF. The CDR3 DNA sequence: TGTGCCAGCAGCTTAGAGGTCAGGGACAATGAGCAGTTCTTC.

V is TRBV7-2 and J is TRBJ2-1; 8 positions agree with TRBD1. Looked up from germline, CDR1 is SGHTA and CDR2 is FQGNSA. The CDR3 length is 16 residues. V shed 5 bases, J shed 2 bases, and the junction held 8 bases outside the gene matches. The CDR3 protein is CASSAQTGDPYNEQFF. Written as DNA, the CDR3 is TGTGCCAGCAGCGCCCAGACAGGGGACCCCTACAATGAGCAGTTCTTC.

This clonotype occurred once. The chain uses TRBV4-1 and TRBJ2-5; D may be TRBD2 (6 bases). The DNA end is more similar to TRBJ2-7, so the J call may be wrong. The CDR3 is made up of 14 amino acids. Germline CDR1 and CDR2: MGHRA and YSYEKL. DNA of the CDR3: TGCGCCAGCAGCCAAGGGATGGGGGGCTACGAGCAGTACTTC. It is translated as CASSQGMGGYEQYF.

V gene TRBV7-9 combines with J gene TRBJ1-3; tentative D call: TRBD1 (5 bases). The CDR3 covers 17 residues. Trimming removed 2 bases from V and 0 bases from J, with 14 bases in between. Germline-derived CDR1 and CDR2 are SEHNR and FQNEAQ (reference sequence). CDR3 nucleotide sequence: TGTGCCAGCAGCTTACAGGGACGGCCCTTCTCTGGAAACACCATATATTTT. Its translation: CASSLQGRPFSGNTIYF.

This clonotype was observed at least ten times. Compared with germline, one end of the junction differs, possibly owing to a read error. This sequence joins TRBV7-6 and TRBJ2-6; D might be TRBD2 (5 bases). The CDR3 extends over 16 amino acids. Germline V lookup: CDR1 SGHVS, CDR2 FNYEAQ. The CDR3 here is CASSLISGSGSNVLTF. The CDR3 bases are TGTGCCAGCAGCTTAATTTCGGGGTCTGGGTCCAACGTCCTGACTTTC.

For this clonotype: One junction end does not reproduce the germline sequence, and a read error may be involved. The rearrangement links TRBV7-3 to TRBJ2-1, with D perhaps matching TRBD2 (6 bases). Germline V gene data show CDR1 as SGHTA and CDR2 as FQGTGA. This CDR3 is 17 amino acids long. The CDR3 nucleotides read TGTGCCCGCAGCCGGGGGTGGGCTTCACAATCCGACGATGAGCAGTTCTTC. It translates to CARSRGWASQSDDEQFF.

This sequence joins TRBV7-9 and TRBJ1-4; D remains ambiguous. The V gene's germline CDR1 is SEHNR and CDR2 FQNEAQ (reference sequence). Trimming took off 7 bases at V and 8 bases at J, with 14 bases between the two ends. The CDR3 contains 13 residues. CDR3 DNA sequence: TGTGCCAGCACCACCGGGAGGTTAGAAAAACTGTTTTTT. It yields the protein CASTTGRLEKLFF.

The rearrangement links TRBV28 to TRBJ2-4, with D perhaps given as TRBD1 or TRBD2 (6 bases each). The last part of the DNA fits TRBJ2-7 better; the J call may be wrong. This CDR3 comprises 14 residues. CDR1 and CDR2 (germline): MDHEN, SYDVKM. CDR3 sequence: CASSLGGEHYEQYF. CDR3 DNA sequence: TGTGCCAGCAGTTTGGGGGGCGAACACTACGAGCAGTACTTC.

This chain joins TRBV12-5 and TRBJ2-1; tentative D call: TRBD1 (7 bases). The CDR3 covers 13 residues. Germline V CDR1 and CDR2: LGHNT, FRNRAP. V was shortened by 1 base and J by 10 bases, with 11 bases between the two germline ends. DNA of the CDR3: TGTGCTAGTGGTTTGGACAGGGGAGGAGAGCAGTTCTTC. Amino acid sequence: CASGLDRGGEQFF. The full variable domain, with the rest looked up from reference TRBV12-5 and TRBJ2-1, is DARVTQTPRHKVTEMGQEVTMRCQPILGHNTVFWYRQTMMQGLELLAYFRNRAPLDDSGMPKDRFSAEMPDATLATLKIQPSEPRDSAVYFCASGLDRGGEQFFGPGTRLTVL.